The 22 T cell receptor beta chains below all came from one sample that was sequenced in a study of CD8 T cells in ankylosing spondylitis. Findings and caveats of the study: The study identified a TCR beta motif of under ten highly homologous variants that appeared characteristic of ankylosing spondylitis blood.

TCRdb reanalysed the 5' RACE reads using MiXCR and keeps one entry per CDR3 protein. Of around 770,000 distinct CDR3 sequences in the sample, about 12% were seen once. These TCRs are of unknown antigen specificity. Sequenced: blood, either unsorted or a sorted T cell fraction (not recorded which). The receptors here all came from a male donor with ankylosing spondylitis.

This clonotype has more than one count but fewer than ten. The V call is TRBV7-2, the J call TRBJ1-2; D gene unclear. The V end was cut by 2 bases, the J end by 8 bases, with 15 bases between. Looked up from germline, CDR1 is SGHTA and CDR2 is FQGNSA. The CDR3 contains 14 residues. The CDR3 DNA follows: TGTGCCAGCAGCTTATTCGGAGGCGTGCAGGGCTACACCTTC. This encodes CASSLFGGVQGYTF.

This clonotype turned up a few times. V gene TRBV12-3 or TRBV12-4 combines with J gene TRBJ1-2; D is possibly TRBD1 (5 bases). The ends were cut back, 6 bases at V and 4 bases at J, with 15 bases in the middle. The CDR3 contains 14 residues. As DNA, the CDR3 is TGTGCCAGCAGCCTCAGCCTCGGGGCCTATGGCTACACCTTC. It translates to CASSLSLGAYGYTF.

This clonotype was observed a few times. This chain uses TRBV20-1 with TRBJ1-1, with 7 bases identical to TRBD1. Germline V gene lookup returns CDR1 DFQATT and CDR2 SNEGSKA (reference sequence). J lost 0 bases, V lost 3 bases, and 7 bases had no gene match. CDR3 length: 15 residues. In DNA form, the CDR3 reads TGCAGTGCTAGGACAGGGCTTGTCATGAACACTGAAGCTTTCTTT. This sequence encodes CSARTGLVMNTEAFF.

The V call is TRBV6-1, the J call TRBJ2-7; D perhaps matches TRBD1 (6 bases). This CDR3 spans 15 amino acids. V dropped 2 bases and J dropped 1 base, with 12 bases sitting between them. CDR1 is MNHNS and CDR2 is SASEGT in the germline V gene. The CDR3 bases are TGTGCCAGCAGTGAACTAACAGGGTGGTCCTACGAGCAGTACTTC. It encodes CASSELTGWSYEQYF.

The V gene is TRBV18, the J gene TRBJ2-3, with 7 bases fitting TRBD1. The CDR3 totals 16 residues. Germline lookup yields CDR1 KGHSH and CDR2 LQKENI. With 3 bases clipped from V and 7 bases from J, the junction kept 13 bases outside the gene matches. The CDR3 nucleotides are TGTGCCAGCTCACCGCGGACAGGAAGGACAAGGTATACGCAGTATTTT. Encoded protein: CASSPRTGRTRYTQYF. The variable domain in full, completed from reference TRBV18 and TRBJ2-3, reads NAGVMQNPRHLVRRRGQEARLRCSPMKGHSHVYWYRQLPEEGLKFMVYLQKENIIDESGMPKERFSAEFPKEGPSILRIQQVVRGDSAAYFCASSPRTGRTRYTQYFGPGTRLTVL.

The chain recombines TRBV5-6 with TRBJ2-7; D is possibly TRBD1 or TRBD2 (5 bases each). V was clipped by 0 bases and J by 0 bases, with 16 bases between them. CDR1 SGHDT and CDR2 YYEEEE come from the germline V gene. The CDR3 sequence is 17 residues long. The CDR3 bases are TGTGCCAGCAGCTTGGAAGATCTGGGGACCATCTCCTACGAGCAGTACTTC. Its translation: CASSLEDLGTISYEQYF.

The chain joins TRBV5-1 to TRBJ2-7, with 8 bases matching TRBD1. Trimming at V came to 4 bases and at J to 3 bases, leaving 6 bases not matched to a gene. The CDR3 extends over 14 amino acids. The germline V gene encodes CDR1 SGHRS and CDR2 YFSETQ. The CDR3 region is CASSDRDRFYEQYF. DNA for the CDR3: TGCGCCAGCAGCGACAGGGACAGGTTCTACGAGCAGTACTTC.

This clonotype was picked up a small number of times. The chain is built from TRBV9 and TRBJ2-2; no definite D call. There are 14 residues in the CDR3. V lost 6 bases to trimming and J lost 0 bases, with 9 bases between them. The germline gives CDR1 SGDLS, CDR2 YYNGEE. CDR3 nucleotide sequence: TGTGCCAGCAATGACCGAACGAACACCGGGGAGCTGTTTTTT. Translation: CASNDRTNTGELFF.

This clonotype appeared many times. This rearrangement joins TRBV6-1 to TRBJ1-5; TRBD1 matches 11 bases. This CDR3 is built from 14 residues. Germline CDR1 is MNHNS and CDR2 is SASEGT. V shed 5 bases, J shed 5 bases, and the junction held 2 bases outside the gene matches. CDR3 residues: CASSRDRGDQPQHF. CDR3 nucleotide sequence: TGTGCCAGCAGTAGGGACAGGGGGGATCAGCCCCAGCATTTT.

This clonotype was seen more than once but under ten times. CDR3 nucleotide sequence: TGCGCCAGCAGCAGAAGGGGCTATGGATGGGATACGCAGTATTTT. This gives the protein CASSRRGYGWDTQYF. This chain connects TRBV4-3 to TRBJ2-3; D is possibly TRBD1 (5 bases). CDR3 size: 15 residues. Trimming left V 5 bases short and J 6 bases short, with 18 bases between. Germline CDR1 and CDR2: LGHNA and YSLEER.

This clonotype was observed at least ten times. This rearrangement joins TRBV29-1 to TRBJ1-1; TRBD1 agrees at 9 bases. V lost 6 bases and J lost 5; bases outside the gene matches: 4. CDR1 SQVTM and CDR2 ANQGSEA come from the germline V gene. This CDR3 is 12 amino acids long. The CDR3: CSVQGAWTEAFF. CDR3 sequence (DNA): TGCAGCGTACAGGGGGCTTGGACTGAAGCTTTCTTT. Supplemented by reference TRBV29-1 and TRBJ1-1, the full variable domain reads SAVISQKPSRDICQRGTSLTIQCQVDSQVTMMFWYRQQPGQSLTLIATANQGSEATYESGFVIDKFPISRPNLTFSTLTVSNMSPEDSSIYLCSVQGAWTEAFFGQGTRLTVV.

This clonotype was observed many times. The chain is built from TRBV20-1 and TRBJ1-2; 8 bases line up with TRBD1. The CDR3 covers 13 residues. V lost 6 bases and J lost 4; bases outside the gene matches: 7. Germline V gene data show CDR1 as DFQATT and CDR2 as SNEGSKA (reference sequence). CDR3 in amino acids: CSAGDRRSYGYTF. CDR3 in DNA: TGCAGTGCAGGGGACAGGCGTTCCTATGGCTACACCTTC.

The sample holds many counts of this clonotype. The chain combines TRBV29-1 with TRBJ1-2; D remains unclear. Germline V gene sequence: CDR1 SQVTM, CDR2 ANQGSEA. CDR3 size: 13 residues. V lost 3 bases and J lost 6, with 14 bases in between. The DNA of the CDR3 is TGCAGCGTTGAGAGGGCCGACGGGGATGGCTACACCTTC. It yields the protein CSVERADGDGYTF.

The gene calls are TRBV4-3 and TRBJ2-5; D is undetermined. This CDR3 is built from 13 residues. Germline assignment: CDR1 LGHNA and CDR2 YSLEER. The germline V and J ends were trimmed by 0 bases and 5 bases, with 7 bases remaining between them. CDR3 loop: CASSQDAGETQYF. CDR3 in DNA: TGCGCCAGCAGCCAAGACGCTGGGGAGACCCAGTACTTC.

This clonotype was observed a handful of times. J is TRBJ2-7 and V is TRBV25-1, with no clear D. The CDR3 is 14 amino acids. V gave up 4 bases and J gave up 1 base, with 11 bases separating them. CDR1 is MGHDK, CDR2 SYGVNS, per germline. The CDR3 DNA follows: TGTGCCAGCAGTGCTTCCTTCAGGTCCTACGAGCAGTACTTC. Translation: CASSASFRSYEQYF.

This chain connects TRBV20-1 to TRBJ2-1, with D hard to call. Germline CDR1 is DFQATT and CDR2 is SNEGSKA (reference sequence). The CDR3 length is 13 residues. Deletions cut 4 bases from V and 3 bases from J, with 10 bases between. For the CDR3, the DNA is TGCAGTGCTAATTGGCTGAGCTACAATGAGCAGTTCTTC. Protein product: CSANWLSYNEQFF.

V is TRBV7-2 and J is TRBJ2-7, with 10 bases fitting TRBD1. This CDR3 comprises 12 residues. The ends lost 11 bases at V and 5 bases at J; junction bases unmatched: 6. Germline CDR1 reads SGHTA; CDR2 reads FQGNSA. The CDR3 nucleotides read TGTGCCCCTTGGGACAGGGGCCACGAGCAGTACTTC. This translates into CAPWDRGHEQYF. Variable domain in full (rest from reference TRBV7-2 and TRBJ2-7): GAGVSQSPSNKVTEKGKDVELRCDPISGHTALYWYRQSLGQGLEFLIYFQGNSAPDKSGLPSDRFSAERTGGSVSTLTIQRTQQEDSAVYLCAPWDRGHEQYFGPGTRLTVT.

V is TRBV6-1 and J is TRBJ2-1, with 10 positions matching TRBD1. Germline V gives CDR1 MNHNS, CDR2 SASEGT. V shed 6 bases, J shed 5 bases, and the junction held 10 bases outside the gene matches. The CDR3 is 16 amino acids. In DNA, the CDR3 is TGTGCCAGCAGCTCCCCCCGGGACAGGGGTCACAATGAGCAGTTCTTC. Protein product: CASSSPRDRGHNEQFF.

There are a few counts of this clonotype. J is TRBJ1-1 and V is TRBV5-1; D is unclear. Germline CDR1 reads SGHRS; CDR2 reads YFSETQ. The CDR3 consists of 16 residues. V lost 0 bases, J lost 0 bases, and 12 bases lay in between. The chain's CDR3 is CASSLGWELLNTEAFF. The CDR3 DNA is TGCGCCAGCAGCTTGGGCTGGGAACTTCTGAACACTGAAGCTTTCTTT.

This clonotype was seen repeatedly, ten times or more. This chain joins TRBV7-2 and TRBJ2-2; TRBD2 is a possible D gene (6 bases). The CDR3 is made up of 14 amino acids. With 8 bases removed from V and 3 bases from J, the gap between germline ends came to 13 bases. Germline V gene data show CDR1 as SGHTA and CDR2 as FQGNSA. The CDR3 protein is CASRAGPDTGELFF. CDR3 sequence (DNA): TGTGCCAGCCGTGCGGGACCTGACACCGGGGAGCTGTTTTTT.

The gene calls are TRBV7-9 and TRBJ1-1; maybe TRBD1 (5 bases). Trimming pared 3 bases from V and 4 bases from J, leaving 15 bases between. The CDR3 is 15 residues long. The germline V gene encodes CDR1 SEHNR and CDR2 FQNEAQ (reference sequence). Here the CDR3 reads CASSFRGRGATEAFF. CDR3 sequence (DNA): TGTGCCAGCAGCTTCCGGGGGAGAGGGGCCACTGAAGCTTTCTTT.

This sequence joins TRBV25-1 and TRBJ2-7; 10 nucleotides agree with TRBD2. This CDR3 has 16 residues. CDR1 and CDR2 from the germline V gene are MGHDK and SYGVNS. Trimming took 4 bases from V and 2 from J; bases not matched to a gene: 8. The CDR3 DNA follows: TGTGCCAGCAGTGGAGGGCTAGCGGGAGACCCCTACGAGCAGTACTTC. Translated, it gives CASSGGLAGDPYEQYF.